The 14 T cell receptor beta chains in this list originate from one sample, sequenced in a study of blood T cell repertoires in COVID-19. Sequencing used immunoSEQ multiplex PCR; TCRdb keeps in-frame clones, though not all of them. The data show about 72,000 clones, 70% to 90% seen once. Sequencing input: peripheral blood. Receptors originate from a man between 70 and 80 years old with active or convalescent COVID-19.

CDR3 sequence: CASSLDFGQGVSKLAKNIQYF. CDR3 nucleotide sequence: TGCGCCAGCAGCTTGGATTTCGGGCAGGGGGTCAGTAAGCTAGCCAAAAACATTCAGTACTTC. The chain couples TRBV5-1 to TRBJ2-4; 7 nucleotides align to TRBD1. CDR1 and CDR2 from the germline V gene are SGHRS and YFSETQ. CDR3 size: 21 residues. Trimming cost V 0 bases and J 0 bases; bases outside gene matches: 18. Full variable domain (rest looked up from reference TRBV5-1 and TRBJ2-4): KAGVTQTPRYLIKTRGQQVTLSCSPISGHRSVSWYQQTPGQGLQFLFEYFSETQRNKGNFPGRFSGRQFSNSRSEMNVSTLELGDSALYLCASSLDFGQGVSKLAKNIQYFGAGTRLSVL.

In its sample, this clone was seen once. CDR3 DNA sequence: TGTGCCAGCAGTTACGGACTAGCGGGGGGGGATGAGCAGTTCTTC. This encodes CASSYGLAGGDEQFF. V gene TRBV27 combines with J gene TRBJ2-1, with 15 bases matching TRBD2. Germline V gene lookup returns CDR1 MNHEY and CDR2 SMNVEV (reference sequence). This CDR3 comprises 15 residues. Germline trimming cut 4 bases from V and 8 bases from J; bases unmatched to any gene: 3.

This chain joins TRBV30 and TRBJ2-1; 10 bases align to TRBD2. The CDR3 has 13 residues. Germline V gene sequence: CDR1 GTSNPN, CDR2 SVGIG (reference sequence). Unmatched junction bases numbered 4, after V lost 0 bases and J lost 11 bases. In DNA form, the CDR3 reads TGTGCCTGGAGTGTTACTAGCGGGAACAAGCAGTTCTTC. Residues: CAWSVTSGNKQFF.

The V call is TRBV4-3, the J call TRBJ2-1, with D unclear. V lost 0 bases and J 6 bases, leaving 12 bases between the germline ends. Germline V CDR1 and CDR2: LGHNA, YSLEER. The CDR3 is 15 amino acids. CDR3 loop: CASSQERFSSNEQFF. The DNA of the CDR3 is TGCGCCAGCAGCCAAGAGAGGTTCAGTTCCAATGAGCAGTTCTTC.

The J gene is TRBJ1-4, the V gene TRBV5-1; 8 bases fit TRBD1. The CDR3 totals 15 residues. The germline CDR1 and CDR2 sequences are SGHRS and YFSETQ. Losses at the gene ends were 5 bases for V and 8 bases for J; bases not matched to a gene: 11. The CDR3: CASSFAPGGEEKLFF. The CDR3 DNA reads TGCGCCAGCAGTTTTGCCCCAGGGGGCGAGGAAAAACTGTTTTTT.

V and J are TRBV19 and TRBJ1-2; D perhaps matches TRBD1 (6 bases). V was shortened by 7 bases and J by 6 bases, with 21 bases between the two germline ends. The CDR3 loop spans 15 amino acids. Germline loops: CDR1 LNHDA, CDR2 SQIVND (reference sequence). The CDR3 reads CASIEQGREVDGYTF. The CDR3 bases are TGTGCCAGTATTGAACAGGGCCGGGAAGTGGATGGCTACACCTTC.

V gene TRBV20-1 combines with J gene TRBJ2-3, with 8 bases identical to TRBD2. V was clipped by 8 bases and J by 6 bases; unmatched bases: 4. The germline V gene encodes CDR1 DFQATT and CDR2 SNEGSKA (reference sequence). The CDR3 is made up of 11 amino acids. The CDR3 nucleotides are TGCAGTCGGCGGGGGGTGGATACGCAGTATTTT. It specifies CSRRGVDTQYF.

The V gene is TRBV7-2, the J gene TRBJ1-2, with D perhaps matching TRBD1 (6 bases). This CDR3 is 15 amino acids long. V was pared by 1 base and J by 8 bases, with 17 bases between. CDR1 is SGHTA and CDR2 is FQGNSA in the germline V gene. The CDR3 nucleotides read TGTGCCAGCAGCTTAGAACCTACAGGGAGCTGGGGCTACACCTTC. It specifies CASSLEPTGSWGYTF.

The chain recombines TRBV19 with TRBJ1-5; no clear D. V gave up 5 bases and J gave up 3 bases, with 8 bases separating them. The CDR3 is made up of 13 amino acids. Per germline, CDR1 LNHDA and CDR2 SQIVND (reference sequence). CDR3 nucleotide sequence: TGTGCCAGTAGTCTGCGTCCCAATCAGCCCCAGCATTTT. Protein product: CASSLRPNQPQHF.

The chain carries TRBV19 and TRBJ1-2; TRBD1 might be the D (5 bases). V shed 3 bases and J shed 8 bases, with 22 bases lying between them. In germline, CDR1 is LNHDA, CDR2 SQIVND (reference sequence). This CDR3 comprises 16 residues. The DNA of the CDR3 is TGTGCCAGTAGTATGGTGCGGGGCCCGGCACGATCAGGCTACACCTTC. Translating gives CASSMVRGPARSGYTF.

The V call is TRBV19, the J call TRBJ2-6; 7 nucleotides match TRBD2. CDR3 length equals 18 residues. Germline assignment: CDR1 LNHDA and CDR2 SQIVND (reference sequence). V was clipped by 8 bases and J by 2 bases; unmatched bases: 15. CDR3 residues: CASFPLGEGSAGANVLTF. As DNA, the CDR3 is TGTGCCAGTTTTCCTCTGGGGGAGGGATCAGCTGGGGCCAACGTCCTGACTTTC.

The chain's CDR3 is CASSLRTRGLNQPQHF. The CDR3 bases are TGTGCCAGCAGCTTACGCACAAGGGGATTGAATCAGCCCCAGCATTTT. V is TRBV5-8 and J is TRBJ1-5; a weak D match, TRBD1 (5 bases). The CDR3 is 16 amino acids. Germline-derived CDR1 and CDR2 are SGHTS and YDEGEE. V lost 2 bases and J lost 4, with 16 bases in between.

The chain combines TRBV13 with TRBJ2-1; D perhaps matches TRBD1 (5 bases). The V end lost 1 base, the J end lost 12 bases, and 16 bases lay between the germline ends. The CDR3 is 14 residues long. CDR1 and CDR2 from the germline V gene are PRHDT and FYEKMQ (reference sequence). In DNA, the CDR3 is TGTGCCAGCAGCTTAGAGGGGCAGCCAAGGGCGCAGTTCTTC. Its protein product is CASSLEGQPRAQFF.

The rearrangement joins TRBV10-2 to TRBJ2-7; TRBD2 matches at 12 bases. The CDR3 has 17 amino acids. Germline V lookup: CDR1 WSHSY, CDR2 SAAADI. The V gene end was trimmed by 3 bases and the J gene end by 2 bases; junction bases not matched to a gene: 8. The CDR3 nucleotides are TGCGCCAGCAGTGACTGGTCTAGCGGGAGGGCCGCCTACGAGCAGTACTTC. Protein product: CASSDWSSGRAAYEQYF.